This passage covers 15 T cell receptor beta chains from one sample sequenced in a study of blood T cells in healthy people across ages. Through a sample-barcoded 5' primer and a J-beta primer mix, a second PCR was run for roughly 6 to 12 cycles. TCRdb reanalysed the 5' RACE reads using MiXCR and keeps one entry per CDR3 protein. The sample holds about 650,000 distinct CDR3 sequences, about a third seen once. Sequencing used blood. These TCRs come from a woman over 75 in good health.

J is TRBJ2-7 and V is TRBV30, with D possibly matching TRBD2 (5 bases). Trimming took 0 bases from V and 0 from J, leaving 12 bases between them. This CDR3 spans 15 amino acids. Per the germline V gene, CDR1 is GTSNPN and CDR2 is SVGIG (reference sequence). This CDR3 reads CAWSVHGGRSYEQYF. DNA of the CDR3: TGTGCCTGGAGTGTACACGGCGGGCGCTCCTACGAGCAGTACTTC.

In its sample, this clonotype was seen many times. A junction end diverges from the germline sequence, so it may reflect a read error. This chain uses TRBV14 with TRBJ1-2, with TRBD1 as a possible D gene (5 bases). Germline CDR1 is SGHDN and CDR2 is FVKESK. This CDR3 contains 15 residues. The CDR3 coding sequence is TGTGCCAGCAGTCAAGACCCCCGGGGGAGCTATGGCTACACCTTC. It is translated as CASSQDPRGSYGYTF.

V and J are TRBV5-1 and TRBJ1-6; 8 bases fit TRBD1. Germline V lookup: CDR1 SGHRS, CDR2 YFSETQ. V trimming: 0 bases; J trimming: 7 bases; junction bases outside the gene matches: 6. CDR3 length equals 16 residues. CDR3 loop: CASSLDPQGGNSPLHF. In DNA, the CDR3 is TGCGCCAGCAGCTTGGACCCACAGGGGGGAAATTCACCCCTCCACTTT. Complete variable domain (other parts from reference TRBV5-1 and TRBJ1-6): KAGVTQTPRYLIKTRGQQVTLSCSPISGHRSVSWYQQTPGQGLQFLFEYFSETQRNKGNFPGRFSGRQFSNSRSEMNVSTLELGDSALYLCASSLDPQGGNSPLHFGNGTRLTVT.

In its sample, this clonotype was seen many times. The chain's CDR3 is CSASQGFRGEAFF. CDR3 in DNA: TGCAGTGCTAGTCAGGGGTTTCGCGGTGAAGCTTTCTTT. J is TRBJ1-1 and V is TRBV20-1; possible D gene TRBD1, 6 bases. Germline V gene lookup returns CDR1 DFQATT and CDR2 SNEGSKA (reference sequence). Trimming removed 3 bases at V and 7 bases at J, with 15 bases between. CDR3 length equals 13 residues.

This clonotype appeared many times. In DNA form, the CDR3 reads TGTGCCAGCAGCGGAAACGGATGGAGTGACGAGCAGTACTTC. It codes for CASSGNGWSDEQYF. The gene calls are TRBV9 and TRBJ2-7; D is uncertain. There are 14 residues in the CDR3. Germline lookup yields CDR1 SGDLS and CDR2 YYNGEE. V was trimmed by 3 bases and J by 5 bases, leaving 15 bases between them. The full variable domain, its missing parts supplied by reference TRBV9 and TRBJ2-7, is DSGVTQTPKHLITATGQRVTLRCSPRSGDLSVYWYQQSLDQGLQFLIQYYNGEERAKGNILERFSAQQFPDLHSELNLSSLELGDSALYFCASSGNGWSDEQYFGPGTRLTVT.

This clonotype came up many times. The chain recombines TRBV5-1 with TRBJ2-5; TRBD1 agrees at 8 bases. V dropped 4 bases and J dropped 4; count of bases not matched to a gene: 6. Looked up from germline, CDR1 is SGHRS and CDR2 is YFSETQ. This CDR3 is built from 14 residues. The CDR3 nucleotides read TGCGCCAGCAGCCCGGACAGGGTTCGAGAGACCCAGTACTTC. Its protein product is CASSPDRVRETQYF.

This clonotype has only a few counts. The J gene is TRBJ2-1, the V gene TRBV4-2; TRBD1 matches at 9 bases. Germline CDR1 and CDR2: LGHNA and YNFKEQ. V trimming: 7 bases; J trimming: 3 bases; junction bases outside the gene matches: 7. This CDR3 region has 15 residues. Written as DNA, the CDR3 is TGTGCCAGCAATTTAGGACAGGGGAACTACAATGAGCAGTTCTTC. Translating it yields CASNLGQGNYNEQFF.

This clonotype was seen repeatedly, ten times or more. V gene TRBV4-2 combines with J gene TRBJ2-7, with 7 bases identical to TRBD1. The V gene end was trimmed by 3 bases and the J gene end by 0 bases; junction bases not matched to a gene: 5. Germline V gene data show CDR1 as LGHNA and CDR2 as YNFKEQ. CDR3 length: 15 residues. Here the CDR3 DNA reads TGTGCCAGCAGCCAGGAGACAGGGCCCTCCTACGAGCAGTACTTC. Translating gives CASSQETGPSYEQYF.

This clonotype was detected many times. The genes are TRBV20-1 and TRBJ1-4; TRBD1 agrees at 10 bases. The CDR3 consists of 14 residues. V trimming: 0 bases; J trimming: 10 bases; junction bases outside the gene matches: 5. CDR1 and CDR2 from the germline V gene are DFQATT and SNEGSKA (reference sequence). The CDR3 loop reads CSARDDRGPGKLFF. CDR3 bases: TGCAGTGCTAGAGATGACAGGGGGCCGGGAAAACTGTTTTTT.

V usage is TRBV19 and J usage is TRBJ2-4; D could derive from TRBD1 or TRBD2 (5 bases each). Near its end, the DNA agrees better with TRBJ2-7, so the J call may be wrong. The CDR3 has 15 amino acids. Germline-derived CDR1 and CDR2 are LNHDA and SQIVND (reference sequence). The CDR3 nucleotides read TGTGCCAGTAGTACGGGGACGGATAGCTCCTACGAGCAGTACTTC. Amino acids: CASSTGTDSSYEQYF.

A few counts support this clonotype. The gene calls are TRBV21-1 and TRBJ2-2; the table's D call, TRBD2, has no DNA check behind it. TRBV21-1 is a documented pseudogene. This CDR3 contains 16 residues. The CDR3: CASSITSGGNTGELFF. The CDR3 DNA follows: TGTGCCAGCAGCATAACTAGCGGGGGGAACACCGGGGAGCTGTTTTTT.

This clonotype was counted ten times or more. The V gene is TRBV5-1, the J gene TRBJ2-1; TRBD2 agrees at 11 bases. V shed 2 bases, J shed 4 bases, and the junction held 5 bases outside the gene matches. From germline, CDR1 is SGHRS and CDR2 YFSETQ. The length of the CDR3 is 16 residues. The CDR3 DNA reads as TGCGCCAGCAGCTTTAGCGGGGGGGCCATATACAATGAGCAGTTCTTC. This gives the protein CASSFSGGAIYNEQFF.

This clonotype was seen many times. The chain joins TRBV30 to TRBJ1-2, with TRBD1 matching over 10 bases. The CDR3 is 13 amino acids. Germline V gives CDR1 GTSNPN, CDR2 SVGIG (reference sequence). The V gene end was trimmed by 4 bases and the J gene end by 8 bases; junction bases not matched to a gene: 7. The CDR3 nucleotides are TGTGCCTGGATAAGACAGGGGGCGGAAGGCTACACCTTC. Its translation: CAWIRQGAEGYTF.

This clonotype has a count of ten or more. The chain links TRBV7-6 to TRBJ1-5; the D is unclear. V was shortened by 1 base and J by 7 bases, with 11 bases between the two germline ends. Germline CDR1 reads SGHVS; CDR2 reads FNYEAQ. The CDR3 is 14 residues long. This CDR3 reads CASSLGTMNQPQHF. The CDR3 DNA reads TGTGCCAGCAGCTTAGGTACCATGAACCAGCCCCAGCATTTT.

At least ten counts were recorded for this clonotype. The V call is TRBV20-1, the J call TRBJ1-1, with unresolved D. Trimming shortened V by 6 bases and J by 4 bases, and 15 bases separated the two germline ends. Germline CDR1 reads DFQATT; CDR2 reads SNEGSKA (reference sequence). The CDR3 length is 13 residues. In DNA, the CDR3 is TGCAGTGCAAACGGCCCGGTGGGCACTGAAGCTTTCTTT. Translation gives CSANGPVGTEAFF.